Each of the 5 T cell receptor beta chains below was sequenced from the same sample in a study of CD8+ T cells in alopecia areata. Treatment defined: oral pan-JAK inhibitor, 5-10 mg twice daily. Following extraction, RNA underwent reverse transcription to cDNA, which served as the sequencing template. The method was immunoSEQ multiplex PCR; TCRdb's version includes in-frame clones alone and lacks a portion of them. The data contain some 170,000 clones, about three fifths of them singletons. The sequencing used CD4+ T cells sorted from blood, collected at approximately week 56, from a patient treated with tofacitinib. These receptors were collected from a human donor with alopecia areata.

The V and J genes are TRBV30 and TRBJ1-2, with D unresolved. The germline gives CDR1 GTSNPN, CDR2 SVGIG (reference sequence). The length of the CDR3 is 13 residues. The V end lost 6 bases, the J end lost 8 bases, and 19 bases lay between the germline ends. The CDR3 sequence: CACSTGPRKGYTF. DNA for the CDR3: TGTGCCTGTAGTACCGGGCCCAGGAAGGGCTACACCTTC.

This clone was observed a handful of times. The chain combines TRBV10-2 with TRBJ2-5; TRBD2 matches at 9 bases. The V gene end was trimmed by 10 bases and the J gene end by 4 bases; junction bases not matched to a gene: 16. CDR1 is WSHSY and CDR2 is SAAADI in the germline V gene. There are 16 residues in the CDR3. The CDR3 loop is CATLAQRGVGRETQYF. As DNA, the CDR3 is TGCGCCACCTTGGCCCAGCGGGGGGTAGGAAGAGAGACCCAGTACTTC.

The chain is built from TRBV6-5 and TRBJ1-5; weak D call: TRBD1 (6 bases). Germline V gene lookup returns CDR1 MNHEY and CDR2 SVGAGI. Trimming pared 5 bases from V and 4 bases from J, leaving 15 bases between. The CDR3 is 15 residues long. CDR3: CASSKGGRGNQPQHF. CDR3 in DNA: TGTGCCAGCAGTAAAGGAGGCAGGGGTAATCAGCCCCAGCATTTT.

The chain is built from TRBV7-7 and TRBJ2-5; D is unresolved. V was shortened by 2 bases and J by 1 base, with 11 bases between the two germline ends. The V gene's germline CDR1 is SSHAT and CDR2 FNYEAQ (reference sequence). This CDR3 spans 15 amino acids. The CDR3 DNA follows: TGTGCCAGCAGCTTACCACCTAGTGCCCAAGAGACCCAGTACTTC. This translates into CASSLPPSAQETQYF.

The V and J genes are TRBV6-5 and TRBJ1-2, with 7 bases matching TRBD1. J was trimmed by 5 bases and V by 6 bases; bases with no gene match: 3. CDR1 is MNHEY, CDR2 SVGAGI, per germline. CDR3 length equals 12 residues. In DNA form, the CDR3 reads TGTGCCAGCAGAGGGACAGCTTATGGCTACACCTTC. This encodes CASRGTAYGYTF.